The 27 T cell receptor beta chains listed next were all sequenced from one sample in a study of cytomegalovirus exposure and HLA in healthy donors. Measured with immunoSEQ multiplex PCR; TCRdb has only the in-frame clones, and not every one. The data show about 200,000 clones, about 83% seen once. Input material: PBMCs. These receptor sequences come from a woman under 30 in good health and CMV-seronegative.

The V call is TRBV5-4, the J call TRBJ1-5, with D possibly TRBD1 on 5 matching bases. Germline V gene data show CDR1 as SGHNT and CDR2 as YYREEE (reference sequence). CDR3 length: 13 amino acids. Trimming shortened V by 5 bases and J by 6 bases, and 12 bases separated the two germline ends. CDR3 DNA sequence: TGTGCCAGCAGGTTTTTGGGGCCTCAGCCCCAGCATTTT. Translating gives CASRFLGPQPQHF.

The CDR3 spells CASSSFGSQGTNTEAFF. For the CDR3, the DNA is TGCGCCAGCAGCTCATTTGGGTCCCAGGGGACGAACACTGAAGCTTTCTTT. This rearrangement joins TRBV5-1 to TRBJ1-1, with D tentatively TRBD1 (6 bases). Per germline, CDR1 SGHRS and CDR2 YFSETQ. The CDR3 is made up of 17 amino acids. Trimming pared 3 bases from V and 1 base from J, leaving 19 bases between.

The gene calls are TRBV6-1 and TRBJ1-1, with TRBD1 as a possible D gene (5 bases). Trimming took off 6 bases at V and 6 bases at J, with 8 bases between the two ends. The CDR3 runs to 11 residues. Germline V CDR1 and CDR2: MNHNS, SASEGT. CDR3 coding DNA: TGTGCCAGCAGGGGGCTAGCTGAAGCTTTCTTT. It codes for CASRGLAEAFF.

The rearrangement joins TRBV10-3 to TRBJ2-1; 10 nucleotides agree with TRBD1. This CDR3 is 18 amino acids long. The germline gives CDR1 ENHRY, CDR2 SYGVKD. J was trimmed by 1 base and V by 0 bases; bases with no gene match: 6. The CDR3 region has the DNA TGTGCCATCAGTGAGTCCGCGGGACAGGGGAAATCCTACAATGAGCAGTTCTTC. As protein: CAISESAGQGKSYNEQFF.

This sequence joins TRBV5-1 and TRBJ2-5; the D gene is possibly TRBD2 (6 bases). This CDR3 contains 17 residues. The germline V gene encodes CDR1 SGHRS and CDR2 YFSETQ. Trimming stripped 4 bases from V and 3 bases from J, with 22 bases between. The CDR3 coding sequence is TGCGCCAGCAGCGAGGGACCGACCCCGGGGGTAAAAGAGACCCAGTACTTC. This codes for CASSEGPTPGVKETQYF.

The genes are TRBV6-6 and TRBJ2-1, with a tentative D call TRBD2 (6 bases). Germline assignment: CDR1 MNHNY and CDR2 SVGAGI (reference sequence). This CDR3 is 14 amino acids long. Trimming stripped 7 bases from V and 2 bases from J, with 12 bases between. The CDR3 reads CASTGRNTYNEQFF. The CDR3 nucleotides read TGTGCCAGCACCGGGAGAAATACCTACAATGAGCAGTTCTTC.

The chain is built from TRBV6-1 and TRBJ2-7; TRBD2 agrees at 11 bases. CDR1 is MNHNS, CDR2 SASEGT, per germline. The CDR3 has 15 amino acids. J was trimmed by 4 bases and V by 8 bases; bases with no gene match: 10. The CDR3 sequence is CASEWWTSGSYEQYF. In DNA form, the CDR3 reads TGTGCCAGCGAGTGGTGGACTAGCGGGTCTTACGAGCAGTACTTC.

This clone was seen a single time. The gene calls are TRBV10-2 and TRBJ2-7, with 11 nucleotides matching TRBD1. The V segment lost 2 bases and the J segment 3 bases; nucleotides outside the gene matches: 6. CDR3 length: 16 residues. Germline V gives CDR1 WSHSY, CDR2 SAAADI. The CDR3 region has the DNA TGCGCCAGCAGTGAGGGTGGGACAGGGGGGAACTACGAGCAGTACTTC. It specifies CASSEGGTGGNYEQYF.

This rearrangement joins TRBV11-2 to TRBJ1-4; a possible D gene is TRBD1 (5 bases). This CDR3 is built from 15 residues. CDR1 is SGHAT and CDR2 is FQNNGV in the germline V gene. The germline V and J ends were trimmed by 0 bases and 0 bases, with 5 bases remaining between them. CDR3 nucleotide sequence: TGTGCCAGCAGCTTAGACAGGGCAACTAATGAAAAACTGTTTTTT. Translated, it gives CASSLDRATNEKLFF.

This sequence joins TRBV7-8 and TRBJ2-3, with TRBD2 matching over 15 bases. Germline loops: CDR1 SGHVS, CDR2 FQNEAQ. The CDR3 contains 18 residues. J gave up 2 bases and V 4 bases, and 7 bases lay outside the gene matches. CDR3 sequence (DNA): TGTGCCAGCAGCTACCCGGGACTAGCGGGGGGCTCCACAGATACGCAGTATTTT. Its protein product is CASSYPGLAGGSTDTQYF. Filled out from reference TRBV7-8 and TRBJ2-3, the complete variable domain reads GAGVSQSPRYKVAKRGQDVALRCDPISGHVSLFWYQQALGQGPEFLTYFQNEAQLDKSGLPSDRFFAERPEGSVSTLKIQRTQQEDSAVYLCASSYPGLAGGSTDTQYFGPGTRLTVL.

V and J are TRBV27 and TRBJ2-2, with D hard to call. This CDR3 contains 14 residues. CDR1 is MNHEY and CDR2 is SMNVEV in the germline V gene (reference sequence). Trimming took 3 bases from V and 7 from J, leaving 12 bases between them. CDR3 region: CASSFETVGGELFF. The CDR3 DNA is TGTGCCAGCAGTTTCGAAACAGTGGGCGGGGAGCTGTTTTTT.

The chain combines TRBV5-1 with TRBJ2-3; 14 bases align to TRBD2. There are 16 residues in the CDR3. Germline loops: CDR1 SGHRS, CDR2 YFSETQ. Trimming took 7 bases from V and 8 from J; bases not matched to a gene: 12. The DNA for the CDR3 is TGCGCCAGCGCATCCGGGACTAGCGGGGGAGGGGGTACGCAGTATTTT. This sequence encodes CASASGTSGGGGTQYF.

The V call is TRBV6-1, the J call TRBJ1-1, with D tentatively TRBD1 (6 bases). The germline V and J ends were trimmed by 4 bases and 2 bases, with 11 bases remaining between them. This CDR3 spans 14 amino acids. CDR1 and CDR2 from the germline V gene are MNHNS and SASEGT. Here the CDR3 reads CASSAGQINTEAFF. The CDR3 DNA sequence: TGTGCCAGCAGTGCAGGACAGATAAACACTGAAGCTTTCTTT.

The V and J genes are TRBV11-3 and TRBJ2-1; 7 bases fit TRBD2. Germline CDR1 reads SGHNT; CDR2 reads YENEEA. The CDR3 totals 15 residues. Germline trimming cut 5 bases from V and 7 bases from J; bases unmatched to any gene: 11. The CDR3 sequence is CASSPRGGLWNEQFF. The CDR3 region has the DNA TGTGCCAGCAGCCCCCGGGGAGGGCTCTGGAATGAGCAGTTCTTC.

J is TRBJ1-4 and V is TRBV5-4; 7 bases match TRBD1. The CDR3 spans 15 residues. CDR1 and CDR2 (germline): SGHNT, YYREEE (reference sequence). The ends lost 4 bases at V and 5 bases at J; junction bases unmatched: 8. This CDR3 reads CASSPGQALNEKLFF. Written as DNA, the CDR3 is TGTGCCAGCAGCCCCGGACAGGCCTTAAATGAAAAACTGTTTTTT.

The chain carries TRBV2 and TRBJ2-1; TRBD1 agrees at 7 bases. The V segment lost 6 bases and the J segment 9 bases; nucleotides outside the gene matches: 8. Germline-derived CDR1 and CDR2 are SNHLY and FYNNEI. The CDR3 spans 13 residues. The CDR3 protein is CASRETGVGEQFF. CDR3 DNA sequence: TGTGCCAGCAGAGAAACAGGGGTTGGTGAGCAGTTCTTC.

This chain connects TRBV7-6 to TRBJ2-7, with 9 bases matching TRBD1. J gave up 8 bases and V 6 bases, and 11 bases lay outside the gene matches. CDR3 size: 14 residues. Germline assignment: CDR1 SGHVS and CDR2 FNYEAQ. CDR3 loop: CASRPGTGPPQQYF. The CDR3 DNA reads TGTGCCAGCAGGCCCGGGACAGGGCCCCCTCAGCAGTACTTC.

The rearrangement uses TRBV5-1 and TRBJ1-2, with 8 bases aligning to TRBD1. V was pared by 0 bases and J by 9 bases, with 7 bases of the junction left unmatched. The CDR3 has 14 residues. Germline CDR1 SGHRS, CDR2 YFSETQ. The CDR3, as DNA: TGCGCCAGCAGCTTGGCTCCAGGGGGCGATCGCTACACCTTC. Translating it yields CASSLAPGGDRYTF.

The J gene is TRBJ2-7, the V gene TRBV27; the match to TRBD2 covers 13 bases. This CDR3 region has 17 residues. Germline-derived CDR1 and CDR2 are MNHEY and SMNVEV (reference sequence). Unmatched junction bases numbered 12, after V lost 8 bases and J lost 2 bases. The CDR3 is CASREMGLAGRTYEQYF. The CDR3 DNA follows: TGTGCCAGCCGAGAGATGGGACTAGCGGGGAGAACCTACGAGCAGTACTTC.

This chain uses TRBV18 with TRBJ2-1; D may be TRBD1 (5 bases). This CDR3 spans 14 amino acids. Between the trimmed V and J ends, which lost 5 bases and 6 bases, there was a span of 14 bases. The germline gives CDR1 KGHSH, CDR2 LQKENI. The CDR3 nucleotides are TGTGCCAGCTCATCCCGGCAGGGTGGCAATGAGCAGTTCTTC. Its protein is CASSSRQGGNEQFF.

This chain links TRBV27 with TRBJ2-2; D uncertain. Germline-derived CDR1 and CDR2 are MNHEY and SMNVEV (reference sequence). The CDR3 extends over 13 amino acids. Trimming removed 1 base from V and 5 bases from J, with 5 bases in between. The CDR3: CASSLFRTGELFF. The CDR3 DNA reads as TGTGCCAGCAGTTTATTTCGGACCGGGGAGCTGTTTTTT.

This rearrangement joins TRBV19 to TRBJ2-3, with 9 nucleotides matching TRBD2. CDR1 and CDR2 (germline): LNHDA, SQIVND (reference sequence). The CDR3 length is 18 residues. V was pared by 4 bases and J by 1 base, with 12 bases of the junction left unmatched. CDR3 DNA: TGTGCCAGTAGTAGGGGACCCTTAGCGGGAGTCGGCACAGATACGCAGTATTTT. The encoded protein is CASSRGPLAGVGTDTQYF.

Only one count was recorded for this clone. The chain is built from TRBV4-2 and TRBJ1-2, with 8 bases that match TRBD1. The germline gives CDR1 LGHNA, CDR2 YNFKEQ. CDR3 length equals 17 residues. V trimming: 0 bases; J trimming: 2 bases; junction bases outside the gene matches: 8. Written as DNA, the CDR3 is TGTGCCAGCAGCCAAGAGATGGGACAGGCCGAGAACTATGGCTACACCTTC. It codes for CASSQEMGQAENYGYTF.

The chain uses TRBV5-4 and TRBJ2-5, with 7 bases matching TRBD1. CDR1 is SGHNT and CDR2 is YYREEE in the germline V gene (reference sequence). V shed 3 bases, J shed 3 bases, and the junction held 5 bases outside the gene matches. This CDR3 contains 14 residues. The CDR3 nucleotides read TGTGCCAGCAGCTGGGACAGACAAAAAGAGACCCAGTACTTC. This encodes CASSWDRQKETQYF.

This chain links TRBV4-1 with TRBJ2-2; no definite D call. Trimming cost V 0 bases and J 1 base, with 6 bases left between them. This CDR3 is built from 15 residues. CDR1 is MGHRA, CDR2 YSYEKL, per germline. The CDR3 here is CASSQDAENTGELFF. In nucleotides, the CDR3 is TGCGCCAGCAGCCAAGATGCGGAGAACACCGGGGAGCTGTTTTTT.

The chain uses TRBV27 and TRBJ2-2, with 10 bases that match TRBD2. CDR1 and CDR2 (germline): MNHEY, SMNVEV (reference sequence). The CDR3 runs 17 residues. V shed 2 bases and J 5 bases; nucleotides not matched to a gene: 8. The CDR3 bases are TGTGCCAGCAGTTTAGTCAGTCGAGCGGGGGGGACCGGGGAGCTGTTTTTT. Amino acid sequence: CASSLVSRAGGTGELFF.

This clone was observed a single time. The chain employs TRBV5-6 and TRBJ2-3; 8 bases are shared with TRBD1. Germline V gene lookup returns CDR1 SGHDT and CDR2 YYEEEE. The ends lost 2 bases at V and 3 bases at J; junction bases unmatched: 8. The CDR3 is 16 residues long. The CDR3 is CASSFGQGVNTDTQYF. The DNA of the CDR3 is TGTGCCAGCAGCTTTGGACAGGGCGTCAATACAGATACGCAGTATTTT.